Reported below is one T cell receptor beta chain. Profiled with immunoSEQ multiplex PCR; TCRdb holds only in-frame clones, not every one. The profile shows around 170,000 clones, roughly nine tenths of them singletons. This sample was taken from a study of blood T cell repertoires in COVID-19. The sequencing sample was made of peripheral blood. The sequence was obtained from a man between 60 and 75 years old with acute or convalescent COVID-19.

CDR3: CASKKQGESYEQYF. CDR3 nucleotides: TGTGCCAGCAAAAAACAGGGCGAATCCTACGAGCAGTACTTC. The chain is built from TRBV2 and TRBJ2-7, with a weak D call TRBD1 (6 bases). With 7 bases removed from V and 1 base from J, the gap between germline ends came to 14 bases. CDR1 is SNHLY and CDR2 is FYNNEI in the germline V gene. This CDR3 is 14 amino acids long.